A single sample is the source of the 4 T cell receptor beta chains below, sequenced in a study of shared clonotypes between healthy human individuals. Clones were read by immunoSEQ multiplex PCR, and TCRdb kept only the in-frame ones, dropping some. The sample lists about 2.5 million clones, around 92% occurring once. The sample taken for sequencing was naive CD4+ T cells from PBMCs. Regarding subset: CD45RA+ positively selected. Receptor source: a man between 18 and 29 years old in good health. Some clones in this sample may be carry-over from other donors' samples.

The chain links TRBV2 to TRBJ2-4; a weak D match, TRBD2 (5 bases). The V and J ends lost 4 bases and 6 bases respectively, with 10 bases between them. Per germline, CDR1 SNHLY and CDR2 FYNNEI. The CDR3 is 13 residues long. Here the CDR3 reads CASSVDGINIQYF. The CDR3 region has the DNA TGTGCCAGCAGTGTTGACGGGATAAACATTCAGTACTTC. Combining the CDR3 with reference TRBV2 and TRBJ2-4 gives the whole variable domain EPEVTQTPSHQVTQMGQEVILRCVPISNHLYFYWYRQILGQKVEFLVSFYNNEISEKSEIFDDQFSVERPDGSNFTLKIRSTKLEDSAMYFCASSVDGINIQYFGAGTRLSVL.

The gene calls are TRBV5-1 and TRBJ2-1; D call uncertain. This CDR3 has 16 residues. CDR1 and CDR2 from the germline V gene are SGHRS and YFSETQ. V shed 0 bases and J shed 5 bases, with 15 bases lying between them. CDR3 coding DNA: TGCGCCAGCAGCTTGGGTCCCACCAAATTAGACAATGAGCAGTTCTTC. Protein product: CASSLGPTKLDNEQFF.

CDR3 bases: TGTGCCAGCAGCTACGGACAGGGGCCCTACGAGCAGTACTTC. Encoded protein: CASSYGQGPYEQYF. V gene TRBV7-2 combines with J gene TRBJ2-7; 9 bases fit TRBD1. J was trimmed by 2 bases and V by 4 bases; bases with no gene match: 3. The V gene's germline CDR1 is SGHTA and CDR2 FQGNSA. CDR3 length: 14 amino acids.

This rearrangement joins TRBV19 to TRBJ1-2; D ambiguous. The V gene lost 7 bases and the J gene lost 5 bases, with 14 bases spanning the gap. The CDR3 covers 13 residues. The V gene's germline CDR1 is LNHDA and CDR2 SQIVND (reference sequence). This CDR3 is CASTPHGSYGYTF. The CDR3 DNA sequence: TGTGCCAGTACCCCTCATGGCAGTTATGGCTACACCTTC.